Each of the 3 T cell receptor beta chains below was sequenced from the same sample in a study of cytomegalovirus exposure and HLA in healthy donors (TCRdb year 2017). Receptor libraries were prepared by the immunoSEQ multiplex PCR assay. For the multiplex PCR, a mixture combining 60 forward primers for TCR Vbeta segments and 13 reverse primers for TCR Jbeta segments was used. TCRdb's version of the immuneACCESS table is confined to in-frame rearrangements and falls short of the full clone set. An unresolved V gene accounts for under half of the shortfall where checked; the remainder is of unknown origin. This sample lists about 160,000 clones; 75% to 85% were detected once. In total, the top ten clones hold about 1.9% of the sample. The specimen was PBMCs. These receptor sequences come from a woman younger than 30 in good health and CMV-seronegative.

The CDR3 DNA is TGTGCCAGTAGTATGATTAGCGGGGCCCAAGAGACCCAGTACTTC. It encodes CASSMISGAQETQYF. J is TRBJ2-5 and V is TRBV19; 8 bases are a match to TRBD2. This CDR3 region has 15 residues. The V segment lost 3 bases and the J segment 1 base; nucleotides outside the gene matches: 4. Germline V gene lookup returns CDR1 LNHDA and CDR2 SQIVND (reference sequence).

The CDR3 protein is CAISPGQGAPNYGYTF. The CDR3 region has the DNA TGTGCCATCAGCCCGGGACAGGGAGCCCCTAACTATGGCTACACCTTC. The chain has TRBV10-3 and TRBJ1-2, with TRBD1 matching over 9 bases. Germline V gene data show CDR1 as ENHRY and CDR2 as SYGVKD. Unmatched junction bases numbered 8, after V lost 6 bases and J lost 0 bases. The CDR3 is made up of 16 amino acids.

This clone has just a few counts. The V and J genes are TRBV6-5 and TRBJ2-7, with 13 positions matching TRBD2. Losses at the gene ends were 6 bases for V and 7 bases for J; bases not matched to a gene: 9. Germline CDR1 MNHEY, CDR2 SVGAGI. This CDR3 spans 15 amino acids. CDR3 in amino acids: CASSGTSGAAGEQYF. Here the CDR3 DNA reads TGTGCCAGCAGCGGGACTAGCGGGGCCGCGGGGGAGCAGTACTTC.